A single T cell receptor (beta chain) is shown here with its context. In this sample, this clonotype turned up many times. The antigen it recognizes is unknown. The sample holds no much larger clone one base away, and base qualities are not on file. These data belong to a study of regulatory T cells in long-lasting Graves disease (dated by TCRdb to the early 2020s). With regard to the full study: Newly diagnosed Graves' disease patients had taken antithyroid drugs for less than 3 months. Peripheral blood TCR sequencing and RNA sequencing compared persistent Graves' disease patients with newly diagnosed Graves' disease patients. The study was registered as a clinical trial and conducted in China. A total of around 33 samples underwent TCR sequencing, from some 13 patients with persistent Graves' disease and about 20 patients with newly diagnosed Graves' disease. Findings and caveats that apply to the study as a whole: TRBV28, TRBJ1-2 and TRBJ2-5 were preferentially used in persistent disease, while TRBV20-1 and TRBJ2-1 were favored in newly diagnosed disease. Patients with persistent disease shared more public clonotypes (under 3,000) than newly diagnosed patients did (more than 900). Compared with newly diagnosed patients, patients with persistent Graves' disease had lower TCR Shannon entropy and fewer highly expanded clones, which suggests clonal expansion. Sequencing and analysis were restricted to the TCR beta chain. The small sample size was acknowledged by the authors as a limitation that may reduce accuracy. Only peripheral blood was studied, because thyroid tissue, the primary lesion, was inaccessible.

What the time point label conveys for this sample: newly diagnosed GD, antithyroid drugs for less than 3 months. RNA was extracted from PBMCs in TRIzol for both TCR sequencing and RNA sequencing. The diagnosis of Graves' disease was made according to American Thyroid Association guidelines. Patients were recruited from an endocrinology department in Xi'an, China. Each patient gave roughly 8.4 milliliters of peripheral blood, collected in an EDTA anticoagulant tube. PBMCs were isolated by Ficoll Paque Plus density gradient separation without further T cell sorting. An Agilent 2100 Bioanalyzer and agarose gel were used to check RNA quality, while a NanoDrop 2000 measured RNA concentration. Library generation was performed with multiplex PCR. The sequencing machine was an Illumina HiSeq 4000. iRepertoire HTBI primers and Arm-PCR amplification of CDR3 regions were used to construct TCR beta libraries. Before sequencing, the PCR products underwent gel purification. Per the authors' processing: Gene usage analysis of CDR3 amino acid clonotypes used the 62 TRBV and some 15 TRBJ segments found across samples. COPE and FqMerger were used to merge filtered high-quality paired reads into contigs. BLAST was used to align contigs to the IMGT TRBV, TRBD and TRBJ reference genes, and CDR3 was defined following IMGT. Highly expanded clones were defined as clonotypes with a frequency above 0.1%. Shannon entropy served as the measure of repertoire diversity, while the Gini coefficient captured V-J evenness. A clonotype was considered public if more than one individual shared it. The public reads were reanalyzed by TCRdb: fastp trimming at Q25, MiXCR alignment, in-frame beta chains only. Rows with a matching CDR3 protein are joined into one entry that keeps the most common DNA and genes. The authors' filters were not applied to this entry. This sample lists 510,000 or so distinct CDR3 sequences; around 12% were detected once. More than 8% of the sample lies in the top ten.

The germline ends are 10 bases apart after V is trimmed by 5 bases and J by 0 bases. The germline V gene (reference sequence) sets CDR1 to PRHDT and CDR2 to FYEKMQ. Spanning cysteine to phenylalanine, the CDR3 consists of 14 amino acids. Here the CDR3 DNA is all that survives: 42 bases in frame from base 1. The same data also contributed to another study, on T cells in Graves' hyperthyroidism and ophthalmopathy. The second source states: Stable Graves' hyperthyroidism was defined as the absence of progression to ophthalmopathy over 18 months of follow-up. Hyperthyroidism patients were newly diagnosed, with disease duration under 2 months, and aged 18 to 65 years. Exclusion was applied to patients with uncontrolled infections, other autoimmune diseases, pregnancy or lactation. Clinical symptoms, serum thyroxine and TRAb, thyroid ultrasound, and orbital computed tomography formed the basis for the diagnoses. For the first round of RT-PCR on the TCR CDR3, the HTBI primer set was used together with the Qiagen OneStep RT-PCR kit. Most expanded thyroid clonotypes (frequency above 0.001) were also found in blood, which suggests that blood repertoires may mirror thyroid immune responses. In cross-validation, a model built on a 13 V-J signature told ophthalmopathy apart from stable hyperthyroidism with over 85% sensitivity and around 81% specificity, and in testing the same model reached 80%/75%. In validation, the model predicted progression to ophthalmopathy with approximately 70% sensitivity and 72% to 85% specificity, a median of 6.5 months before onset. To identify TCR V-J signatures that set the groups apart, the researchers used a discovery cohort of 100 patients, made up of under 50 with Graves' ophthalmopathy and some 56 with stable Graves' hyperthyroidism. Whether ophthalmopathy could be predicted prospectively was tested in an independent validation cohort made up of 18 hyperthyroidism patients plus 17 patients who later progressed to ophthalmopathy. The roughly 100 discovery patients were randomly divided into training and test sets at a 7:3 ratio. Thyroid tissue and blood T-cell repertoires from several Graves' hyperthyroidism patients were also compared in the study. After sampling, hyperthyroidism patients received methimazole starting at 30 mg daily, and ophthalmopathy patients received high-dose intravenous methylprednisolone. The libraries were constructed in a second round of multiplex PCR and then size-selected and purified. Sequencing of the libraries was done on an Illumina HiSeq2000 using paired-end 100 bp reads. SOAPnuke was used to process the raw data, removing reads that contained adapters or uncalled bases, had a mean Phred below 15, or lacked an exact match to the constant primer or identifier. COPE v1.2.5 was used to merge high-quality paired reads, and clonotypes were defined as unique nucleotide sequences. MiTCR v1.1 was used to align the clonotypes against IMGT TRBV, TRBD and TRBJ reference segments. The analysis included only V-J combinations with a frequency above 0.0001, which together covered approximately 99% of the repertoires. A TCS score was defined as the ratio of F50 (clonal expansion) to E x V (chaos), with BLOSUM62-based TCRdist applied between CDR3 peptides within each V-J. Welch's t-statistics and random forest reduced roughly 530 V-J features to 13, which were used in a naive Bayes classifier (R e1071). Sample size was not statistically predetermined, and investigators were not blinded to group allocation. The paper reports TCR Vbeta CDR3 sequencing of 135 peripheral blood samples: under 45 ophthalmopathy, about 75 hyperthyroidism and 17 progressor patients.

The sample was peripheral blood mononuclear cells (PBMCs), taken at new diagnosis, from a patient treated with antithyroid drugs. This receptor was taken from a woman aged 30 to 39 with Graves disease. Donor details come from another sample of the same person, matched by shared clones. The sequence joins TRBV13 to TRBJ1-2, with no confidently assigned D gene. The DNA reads TGTGCCAGCAGCCCAGCCTTAGCTAACTATGGCTACACCTTC. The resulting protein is CASSPALANYGYTF.